The rows below give T cell receptor beta chains drawn from one sample of a study of blood T cell repertoires in COVID-19. The protocol was immunoSEQ multiplex PCR, while the TCRdb copy is restricted to in-frame clones and leaves out a portion. The table records about 170,000 clones, 84% of them present only once. The source material was peripheral blood. The receptors were sampled from a woman of 80 years or more with COVID-19, enrolled during active disease. Both conserved end residues are trimmed from each CDR3. The order of the fields is J gene, V gene, clone size, CDR3 protein. Where a row states a size, it is once, few, many or the class of an expanded clone; other rows omit it.

TRBJ2-7 TRBV30 few AWSQRGSSYEQY
TRBJ1-1 TRBV2 . ASNQLGMNTEAF
TRBJ1-4 TRBV29-1 . SVGQEKLF
TRBJ1-3 TRBV2 . ASRSDSSGNTIY
TRBJ2-7 TRBV5-6 . ASSLGLSSYEQY
TRBJ2-1 TRBV5-1 . ASSLGGLADNNEQF
TRBJ2-7 TRBV3-1/TRBV3-2 . ASSQDASSGGVYEQY
TRBJ2-2 TRBV7-6 . ASSLGPSGDAGELF
TRBJ1-1 TRBV6-4 . ASRRTGGTEAF
TRBJ1-2 TRBV30 . AWSEQLGYT
TRBJ2-1 TRBV7-6 . ASSLGTSGGAFYNEQF
TRBJ1-1 TRBV18 . ASSPIQAMNTEAF
TRBJ1-2 TRBV5-5 once ASSFSQTGAYGYT
TRBJ2-7 TRBV27 . ASSPFTGTGISYEQY